The 7 T cell receptor beta chains given below trace back to one sample, sequenced in a study of blood T cell repertoires in COVID-19. Method: immunoSEQ multiplex PCR; TCRdb's copy keeps in-frame clones and lacks some. In the table there are about 220,000 clones, around 84% of which are singletons. Source material: peripheral blood. The source is a man aged 30 to 45 with active or convalescent COVID-19.

The chain employs TRBV4-3 and TRBJ2-3; no clear D gene. The CDR3 consists of 16 residues. The V gene lost 1 base and the J gene lost 2 bases, with 13 bases spanning the gap. Germline-derived CDR1 and CDR2 are LGHNA and YSLEER. This chain's CDR3 is CASSQVAPDPTDTQYF. The CDR3 DNA follows: TGCGCCAGCAGCCAAGTAGCTCCAGACCCCACAGATACGCAGTATTTT.

The CDR3 region has the DNA TGCAGCGGGGGGCTCCAGGGGGCTACTACGCAGTATTTT. It specifies CSGGLQGATTQYF. This sequence joins TRBV29-1 and TRBJ2-3; 8 nucleotides match TRBD1. Losses at the gene ends were 7 bases for V and 8 bases for J; bases not matched to a gene: 11. From germline, CDR1 is SQVTM and CDR2 ANQGSEA. The CDR3 contains 13 residues.

The CDR3 protein is CAISDRREDYEQYF. The DNA of the CDR3 is TGTGCCATCAGTGATAGGCGGGAGGATTACGAGCAGTACTTC. The gene calls are TRBV10-3 and TRBJ2-7, with 8 positions matching TRBD2. The ends lost 3 bases at V and 4 bases at J; junction bases unmatched: 5. The germline V gene encodes CDR1 ENHRY and CDR2 SYGVKD. The CDR3 consists of 14 residues.

This chain links TRBV19 with TRBJ1-5; D is unclear. Germline V gives CDR1 LNHDA, CDR2 SQIVND (reference sequence). Trimming removed 4 bases at V and 0 bases at J, with 7 bases between. The length of the CDR3 is 14 residues. CDR3 protein: CASSRAFSNQPQHF. The DNA for the CDR3 is TGTGCCAGTAGTAGGGCTTTTAGCAATCAGCCCCAGCATTTT.

CDR3 sequence: CASSQRQGGAYEQYF. The DNA for the CDR3 is TGCGCCAGCAGCCAAAGACAGGGTGGGGCCTACGAGCAGTACTTC. The chain is built from TRBV4-3 and TRBJ2-7; 7 bases are shared with TRBD1. The CDR3 consists of 15 residues. V gave up 2 bases and J gave up 2 bases; unmatched junction bases: 6. The germline V gene has CDR1 LGHNA and CDR2 YSLEER.

The chain recombines TRBV27 with TRBJ1-1; tentatively, D is TRBD1 (6 bases). Per germline, CDR1 MNHEY and CDR2 SMNVEV (reference sequence). V dropped 6 bases and J dropped 1 base, with 15 bases sitting between them. The CDR3 sequence is 15 residues long. CDR3 nucleotide sequence: TGTGCCAGCAGCCCCAAAACGACAGGGAACACTGAAGCTTTCTTT. Amino acids: CASSPKTTGNTEAFF.

This clone was found a few times. This chain connects TRBV27 to TRBJ1-2, with 8 bases lining up with TRBD1. J lost 4 bases, V lost 3 bases, and 7 bases had no gene match. Germline CDR1 and CDR2: MNHEY and SMNVEV (reference sequence). The CDR3 is 15 amino acids. The CDR3 loop is CASSFRGQDLYGYTF. The CDR3 DNA sequence: TGTGCCAGCAGTTTTAGGGGACAGGACCTCTATGGCTACACCTTC.